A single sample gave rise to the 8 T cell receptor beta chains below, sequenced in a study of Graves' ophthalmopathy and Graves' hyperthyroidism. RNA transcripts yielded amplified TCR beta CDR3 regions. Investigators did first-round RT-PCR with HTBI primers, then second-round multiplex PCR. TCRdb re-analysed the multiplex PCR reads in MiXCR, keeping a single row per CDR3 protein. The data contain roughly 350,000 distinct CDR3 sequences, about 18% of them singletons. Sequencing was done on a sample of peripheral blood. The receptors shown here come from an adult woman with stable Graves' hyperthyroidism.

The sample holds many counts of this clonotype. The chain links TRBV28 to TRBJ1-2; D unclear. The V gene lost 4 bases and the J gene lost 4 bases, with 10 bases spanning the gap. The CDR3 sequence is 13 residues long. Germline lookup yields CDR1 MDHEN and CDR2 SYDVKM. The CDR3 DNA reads TGTGCCAGCAGTTCGTTCCTAGTCTATGGCTACACCTTC. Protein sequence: CASSSFLVYGYTF.

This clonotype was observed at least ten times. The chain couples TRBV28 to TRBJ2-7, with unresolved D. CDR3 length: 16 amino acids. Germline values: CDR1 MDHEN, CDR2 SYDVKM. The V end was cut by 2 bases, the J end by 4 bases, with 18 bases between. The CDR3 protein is CASSLLFLDPSYEQYF. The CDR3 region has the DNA TGTGCCAGCAGTTTACTGTTTCTGGATCCCTCTTACGAGCAGTACTTC.

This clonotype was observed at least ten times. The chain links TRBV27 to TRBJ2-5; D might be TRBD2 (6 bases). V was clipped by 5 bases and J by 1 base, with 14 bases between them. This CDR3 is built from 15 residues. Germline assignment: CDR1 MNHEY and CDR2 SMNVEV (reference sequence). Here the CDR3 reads CASSPVGGSQETQYF. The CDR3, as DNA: TGTGCCAGCAGTCCCGTTGGGGGGAGCCAAGAGACCCAGTACTTC.

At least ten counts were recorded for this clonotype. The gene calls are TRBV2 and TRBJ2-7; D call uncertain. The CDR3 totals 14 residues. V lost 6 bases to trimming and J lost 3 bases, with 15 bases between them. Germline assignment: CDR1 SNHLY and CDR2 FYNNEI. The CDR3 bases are TGTGCCAGCAGGGGCCTCCCAGCGAGCTACGAGCAGTACTTC. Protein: CASRGLPASYEQYF.

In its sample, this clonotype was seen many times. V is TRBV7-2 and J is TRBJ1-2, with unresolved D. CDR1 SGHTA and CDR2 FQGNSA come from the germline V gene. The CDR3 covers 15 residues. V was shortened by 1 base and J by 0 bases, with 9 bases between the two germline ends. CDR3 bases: TGTGCCAGCAGCTTAGGGGCATCAACTAACTATGGCTACACCTTC. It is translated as CASSLGASTNYGYTF. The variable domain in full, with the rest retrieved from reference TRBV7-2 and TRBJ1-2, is GAGVSQSPSNKVTEKGKDVELRCDPISGHTALYWYRQSLGQGLEFLIYFQGNSAPDKSGLPSDRFSAERTGGSVSTLTIQRTQQEDSAVYLCASSLGASTNYGYTFGSGTRLTVV.

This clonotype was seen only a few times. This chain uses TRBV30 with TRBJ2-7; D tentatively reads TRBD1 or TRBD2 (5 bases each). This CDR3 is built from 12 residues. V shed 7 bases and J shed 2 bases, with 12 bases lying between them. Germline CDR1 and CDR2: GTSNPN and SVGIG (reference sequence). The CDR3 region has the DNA TGTGCCTCCGCCTGGGACCCCTACGAGCAGTACTTC. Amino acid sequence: CASAWDPYEQYF.

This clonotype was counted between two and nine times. The CDR3 bases are TGTGCCAGCAGCTTAGATCAGATCGGACAGGCAAACACCTTC. It translates to CASSLDQIGQANTF. This chain links TRBV11-2 with TRBJ1-2; TRBD1 agrees at 7 bases. Germline V gives CDR1 SGHAT, CDR2 FQNNGV. V lost 0 bases to trimming and J lost 12 bases; unmatched junction nucleotides: 10. The CDR3 has 14 residues.

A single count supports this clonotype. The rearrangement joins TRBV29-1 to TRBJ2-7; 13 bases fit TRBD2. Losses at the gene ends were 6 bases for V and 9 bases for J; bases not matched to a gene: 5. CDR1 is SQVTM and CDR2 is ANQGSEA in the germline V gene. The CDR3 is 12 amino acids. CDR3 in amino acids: CSVRLAGGRQYF. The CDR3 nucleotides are TGCAGCGTGCGACTAGCGGGGGGTCGGCAGTACTTC.